This T cell receptor (beta chain) came from a study of Ad26.COV2.S vaccination and SARS-CoV-2 variants. The treatment was: 15 to 20 received Ad26.COV2.S at low or high dose, single or two shots; about 5 received placebo; per-sample allocation not given. Day 63 after the first vaccine or placebo injection was the time point for sampling. TCRdb's copy holds only in-frame clones and misses some; the assay was immunoSEQ multiplex PCR. This sample has about 240,000 clones; approximately 88% occur once, and the top ten carry around a tenth. V was pared by 4 bases and J by 2 bases, with 9 bases between. The CDR3 has 13 residues. Germline V gene data show CDR1 as SGHRS and CDR2 as YFSETQ.

Here the sequenced sample was peripheral blood, taken in a trial of Ad26.COV2.S vaccine versus placebo. This chain links TRBV5-1 with TRBJ2-5; D unresolved. The clonotype originates from a person aged 18 to 59 who received the Ad26.COV2.S COVID-19 vaccine or a placebo. The CDR3 region is CASSPAGQETQYF. The CDR3, as DNA: TGCGCCAGCAGCCCGGCCGGGCAAGAGACCCAGTACTTC.